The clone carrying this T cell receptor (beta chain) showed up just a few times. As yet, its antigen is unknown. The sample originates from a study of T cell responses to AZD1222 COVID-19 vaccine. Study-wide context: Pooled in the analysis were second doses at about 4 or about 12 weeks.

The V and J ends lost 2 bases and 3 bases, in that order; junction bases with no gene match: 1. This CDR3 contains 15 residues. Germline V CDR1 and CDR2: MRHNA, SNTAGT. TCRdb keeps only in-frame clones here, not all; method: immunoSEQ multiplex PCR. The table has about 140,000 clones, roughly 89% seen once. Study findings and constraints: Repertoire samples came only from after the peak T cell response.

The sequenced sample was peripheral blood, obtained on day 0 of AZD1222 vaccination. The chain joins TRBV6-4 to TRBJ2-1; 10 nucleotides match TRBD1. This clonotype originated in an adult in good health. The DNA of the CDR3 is TGTGCCAGCAGTGACAGGACAGGGGGCTACAATGAGCAGTTCTTC. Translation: CASSDRTGGYNEQFF.